These 25 T cell receptor beta chains were sequenced from one sample in a study of T-cell reconstitution after alpha-beta-depleted transplantation in children listed by TCRdb under 2016. The library was built by means of PCR. Sequencing was performed on an Illumina HiSeq 2500. To normalize quantification of the TCRbeta repertoire, the TCR libraries were built with molecular barcoding that relied on unique molecular identifiers. TCRdb redid the processing of the public reads, applying fastp at Q25 and MiXCR, and retained in-frame beta chains. Every CDR3 protein is listed once, alongside the most common genes and DNA of its rows. This sample gives 250,000 to 300,000 distinct CDR3 sequences in total; nearly 8% of them show up just once. Approximately 8.6% of the sample comes from the top ten. Sample treatment or condition, as interpreted from the label and publication: allogeneic hematopoietic cell transplantation with graft depleted of TCRalphabeta T cells and CD19 B cells.

These receptors' antigens are unknown. General conclusions and limits of the study: Hyperexpanded clone frequencies declined over subsequent months; after one year, T-cell counts and TCRbeta diversity were mostly attributed to newly produced T cells.

Here the sequenced sample was peripheral blood, taken 360 days after TCRalphabeta/CD19-depleted stem cell transplant. These receptors all stem from a female patient aged 2 to 10 who had a stem cell transplant for Fanconi anemia, so the T cells may come from the graft donor.

There are many counts of this clonotype. V gene TRBV6-2 or TRBV6-3 combines with J gene TRBJ1-6, with D possibly TRBD1 on 5 matching bases. Germline assignment: CDR1 MNHEY and CDR2 SVGEGT. This CDR3 has 14 amino acids. V was shortened by 3 bases and J by 8 bases, with 11 bases between the two germline ends. CDR3 sequence: CASSYDGGYSPLHF. The CDR3 DNA reads as TGTGCCAGCAGTTATGATGGGGGTTATTCACCCCTCCACTTT.

This clonotype was observed many times. J is TRBJ1-1 and V is TRBV12-3 or TRBV12-4, with D unclear. The CDR3 is 13 residues long. The ends were cut back, 3 bases at V and 5 bases at J, with 10 bases in the middle. In DNA form, the CDR3 reads TGTGCCAGCAGTTTTGGGGTCCGAACTGAAGCTTTCTTT. Translated: CASSFGVRTEAFF.

V and J are TRBV4-2 and TRBJ1-2; D not certain. V lost 0 bases and J lost 0, with 5 bases in between. CDR1 and CDR2 (germline): LGHNA, YNFKEQ. The CDR3 spans 14 residues. The CDR3 loop is CASSQERTNYGYTF. The CDR3 DNA reads TGTGCCAGCAGCCAAGAGAGGACTAACTATGGCTACACCTTC.

The gene calls are TRBV28 and TRBJ2-2, with a weak D call TRBD2 (5 bases). The CDR3 extends over 17 amino acids. Germline assignment: CDR1 MDHEN and CDR2 SYDVKM. V was shortened by 3 bases and J by 7 bases, with 21 bases between the two germline ends. The CDR3 reads CASSLRVAYISRGELFF. The CDR3 bases are TGTGCCAGCAGTTTGAGGGTGGCATATATTAGTCGCGGGGAGCTGTTTTTT.

This chain links TRBV5-1 with TRBJ2-4; 10 bases agree with TRBD2. Trimming at V came to 2 bases and at J to 1 base, leaving 0 bases not matched to a gene. Germline V lookup: CDR1 SGHRS, CDR2 YFSETQ. This CDR3 has 15 amino acids. The DNA of the CDR3 is TGCGCCAGCAGCTTTAGCGGGGGGGCCAAAAACATTCAGTACTTC. Protein sequence: CASSFSGGAKNIQYF.

This clonotype was seen ten or more times. The chain has TRBV29-1 and TRBJ2-3; a weak D match, TRBD1 (6 bases). This CDR3 comprises 12 residues. Trimming took off 4 bases at V and 2 bases at J, with 7 bases between the two ends. Germline CDR1 is SQVTM and CDR2 is ANQGSEA. This CDR3 is CSVGQVTDTQYF. The DNA of the CDR3 is TGCAGCGTTGGACAGGTCACAGATACGCAGTATTTT.

This clonotype was detected many times. This chain uses TRBV4-3 with TRBJ2-1; 8 nucleotides line up with TRBD2. V was clipped by 1 base and J by 8 bases; unmatched bases: 7. Germline V gene sequence: CDR1 LGHNA, CDR2 YSLEER. The CDR3 runs to 15 residues. CDR3 DNA sequence: TGCGCCAGCAGCCAAGCGAACGGGGGGGCCTATGAGCAGTTCTTC. This codes for CASSQANGGAYEQFF.

This clonotype was detected ten times or more. The chain links TRBV12-3 or TRBV12-4 to TRBJ2-3; 9 nucleotides line up with TRBD2. The CDR3 covers 15 residues. V shed 5 bases and J 6 bases; nucleotides not matched to a gene: 9. DNA of the CDR3: TGTGCCAGCAGTACCTCCAGCGGGGGGTTCGATACGCAGTATTTT. It yields the protein CASSTSSGGFDTQYF.

This clonotype was seen ten or more times. V gene TRBV7-8 combines with J gene TRBJ2-2; D is unresolved. V shed 3 bases and J shed 7 bases, with 9 bases lying between them. The CDR3 loop spans 13 amino acids. The germline CDR1 and CDR2 sequences are SGHVS and FQNEAQ. In DNA form, the CDR3 reads TGTGCCAGCAGCTTCTTAGGGATCGGGGAGCTGTTTTTT. Residues: CASSFLGIGELFF.

This clonotype was observed at least ten times. The chain combines TRBV6-2 or TRBV6-3 with TRBJ2-1, with TRBD2 matching over 9 bases. The ends lost 6 bases at V and 9 bases at J; junction bases unmatched: 12. The CDR3 spans 15 residues. Germline lookup yields CDR1 MNHEY and CDR2 SVGEGT. The DNA for the CDR3 is TGTGCCAGCAGAGTAGCGGGGGCACCCGCGGGTGAGCAGTTCTTC. Translated: CASRVAGAPAGEQFF.

This clonotype was counted ten times or more. V gene TRBV6-1 combines with J gene TRBJ2-1, with D uncertain. CDR1 MNHNS and CDR2 SASEGT come from the germline V gene. This CDR3 is built from 15 residues. The V gene lost 0 bases and the J gene lost 0 bases, with 6 bases spanning the gap. In nucleotides, the CDR3 is TGTGCCAGCAGTGAAGCGGGAAGCTCCTACAATGAGCAGTTCTTC. It yields the protein CASSEAGSSYNEQFF.

The DNA for the CDR3 is TGCGCCAGCACGACAGGGGCCTACAATGAGCAGTTCTTC. Its protein is CASTTGAYNEQFF. The chain recombines TRBV5-1 with TRBJ2-1; 8 bases line up with TRBD1. The V gene's germline CDR1 is SGHRS and CDR2 YFSETQ. This CDR3 region has 13 residues. After removal of 6 bases from V and 2 bases from J, the junction contained 1 base not matched to a gene.

This rearrangement joins TRBV27 to TRBJ1-2; D gene unclear. Trimming pared 8 bases from V and 4 bases from J, leaving 17 bases between. The CDR3 has 14 amino acids. The V gene's germline CDR1 is MNHEY and CDR2 SMNVEV (reference sequence). CDR3 in amino acids: CASGRERRSYGYTF. Written as DNA, the CDR3 is TGTGCCAGCGGGCGGGAGAGGAGGTCCTATGGCTACACCTTC.

The gene calls are TRBV27 and TRBJ1-2; D is undetermined. V was clipped by 8 bases and J by 7 bases, with 11 bases between them. CDR1 MNHEY and CDR2 SMNVEV come from the germline V gene (reference sequence). CDR3 length: 11 residues. The CDR3 region has the DNA TGTGCCAGCCCCCAGTTATGTGGCTACACCTTC. As protein: CASPQLCGYTF.

This clonotype was detected many times. The V gene is TRBV29-1, the J gene TRBJ2-3; D perhaps matches TRBD1 (6 bases). Germline CDR1 SQVTM, CDR2 ANQGSEA. V was trimmed by 8 bases and J by 2 bases, leaving 20 bases between them. The CDR3 has 15 amino acids. CDR3 coding DNA: TGCAGCTCCAAGGGGGTACCACAAAACACAGATACGCAGTATTTT. Amino acid sequence: CSSKGVPQNTDTQYF.

This clonotype appeared many times. The rearrangement links TRBV5-1 to TRBJ1-2, with D perhaps TRBD1 (6 bases). Trimming removed 1 base from V and 2 bases from J, with 18 bases in between. Germline V gene data show CDR1 as SGHRS and CDR2 as YFSETQ. This CDR3 is built from 17 residues. This CDR3 is CASSLIEQGARNYGYTF. The DNA of the CDR3 is TGCGCCAGCAGCTTGATCGAACAGGGAGCAAGGAACTATGGCTACACCTTC.

This clonotype came up many times. The chain has TRBV29-1 and TRBJ1-4, with 10 bases that match TRBD1. The CDR3 covers 15 residues. Trimming cost V 7 bases and J 4 bases; bases outside gene matches: 9. Germline V gives CDR1 SQVTM, CDR2 ANQGSEA. The DNA of the CDR3 is TGCAGCGCCCAGACAGGGGGCGCGAGTAATGAAAAACTGTTTTTT. It specifies CSAQTGGASNEKLFF.

This clonotype has at least ten counts. The chain joins TRBV29-1 to TRBJ1-1; possibly TRBD1 for D (5 bases). Germline V gene data show CDR1 as SQVTM and CDR2 as ANQGSEA. The CDR3 has 13 amino acids. V dropped 7 bases and J dropped 0 bases, with 12 bases sitting between them. CDR3 sequence (DNA): TGCAGCGCCCGACAGATAATGAACACTGAAGCTTTCTTT. This codes for CSARQIMNTEAFF.

The chain uses TRBV18 and TRBJ2-3; perhaps TRBD2 as D (6 bases). Germline V CDR1 and CDR2: KGHSH, LQKENI. Trimming shortened V by 2 bases and J by 3 bases, and 15 bases separated the two germline ends. The CDR3 covers 16 residues. Here the CDR3 DNA reads TGTGCCAGCTCACCAAAACTAGCTGGTTGGACAGATACGCAGTATTTT. This translates into CASSPKLAGWTDTQYF. The full variable domain, rest sourced from reference TRBV18 and TRBJ2-3, is NAGVMQNPRHLVRRRGQEARLRCSPMKGHSHVYWYRQLPEEGLKFMVYLQKENIIDESGMPKERFSAEFPKEGPSILRIQQVVRGDSAAYFCASSPKLAGWTDTQYFGPGTRLTVL.

This chain uses TRBV2 with TRBJ1-3; D uncertain. Germline CDR1 and CDR2: SNHLY and FYNNEI. Trimming cost V 1 base and J 0 bases, with 7 bases left between them. The CDR3 is made up of 15 amino acids. CDR3 in DNA: TGTGCCAGCAGTGAAGTGTATGGCTCTGGAAACACCATATATTTT. It is translated as CASSEVYGSGNTIYF.

The chain recombines TRBV6-6 with TRBJ1-2; the D is unclear. The CDR3 consists of 13 residues. The V end lost 2 bases, the J end lost 1 base, and 5 bases lay between the germline ends. Germline V gene data show CDR1 as MNHNY and CDR2 as SVGAGI (reference sequence). The CDR3 DNA sequence: TGTGCCAGCAGTTACGACTTTAACTATGGCTACACCTTC. As protein: CASSYDFNYGYTF.

This clonotype was seen ten or more times. The chain employs TRBV9 and TRBJ2-1; 8 bases map to TRBD2. V gave up 0 bases and J gave up 4 bases; unmatched junction bases: 15. The CDR3 contains 19 residues. CDR1 is SGDLS, CDR2 YYNGEE, per germline. The CDR3 coding sequence is TGTGCCAGCAGCGTAGAGGCAAGGAGCGGGGGTCCCTTATACAATGAGCAGTTCTTC. Residues: CASSVEARSGGPLYNEQFF. Full variable domain (outside the CDR3, taken from reference TRBV9 and TRBJ2-1): DSGVTQTPKHLITATGQRVTLRCSPRSGDLSVYWYQQSLDQGLQFLIQYYNGEERAKGNILERFSAQQFPDLHSELNLSSLELGDSALYFCASSVEARSGGPLYNEQFFGPGTRLTVL.

This clonotype was observed a single time. This chain uses TRBV15 with TRBJ2-1; weak D call: TRBD2 (6 bases). Per germline, CDR1 LNHNV and CDR2 YYDKDF (reference sequence). CDR3 length: 15 residues. Trimming pared 5 bases from V and 7 bases from J, leaving 18 bases between. The CDR3 nucleotides are TGTGCCACCAGCGGAGGAGGGGCCCCTCTGAATGAGCAGTTCTTC. As protein: CATSGGGAPLNEQFF.

This rearrangement joins TRBV18 to TRBJ1-3; 8 positions match TRBD1. V dropped 3 bases and J dropped 0; count of bases not matched to a gene: 4. The length of the CDR3 is 16 residues. Germline lookup yields CDR1 KGHSH and CDR2 LQKENI. This CDR3 reads CASSPRQGASGNTIYF. The CDR3 coding sequence is TGTGCCAGCTCACCCCGTCAGGGGGCCTCTGGAAACACCATATATTTT.

The chain carries TRBV15 and TRBJ1-2, with a possible D match to TRBD1 (5 bases). Germline V gene data show CDR1 as LNHNV and CDR2 as YYDKDF (reference sequence). This CDR3 has 12 amino acids. Trimming removed 7 bases from V and 8 bases from J, with 14 bases in between. DNA for the CDR3: TGTGCCACCATGGAGGGGCCACAGGGCTACACCTTC. It yields the protein CATMEGPQGYTF.